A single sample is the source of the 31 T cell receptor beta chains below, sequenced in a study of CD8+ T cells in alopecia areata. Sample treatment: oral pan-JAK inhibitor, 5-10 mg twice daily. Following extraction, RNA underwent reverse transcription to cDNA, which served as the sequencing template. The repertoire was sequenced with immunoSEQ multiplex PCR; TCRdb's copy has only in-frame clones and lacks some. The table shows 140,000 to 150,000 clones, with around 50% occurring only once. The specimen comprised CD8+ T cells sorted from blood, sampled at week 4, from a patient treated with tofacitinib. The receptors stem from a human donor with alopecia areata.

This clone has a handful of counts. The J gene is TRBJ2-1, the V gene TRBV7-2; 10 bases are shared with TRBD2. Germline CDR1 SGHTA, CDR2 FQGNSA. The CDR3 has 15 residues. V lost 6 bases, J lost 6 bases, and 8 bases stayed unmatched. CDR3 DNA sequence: TGTGCCAGCAGTATCGAGCGGGGGGGCGGCAATGAGCAGTTCTTC. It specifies CASSIERGGGNEQFF. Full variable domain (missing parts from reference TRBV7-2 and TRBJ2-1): GAGVSQSPSNKVTEKGKDVELRCDPISGHTALYWYRQSLGQGLEFLIYFQGNSAPDKSGLPSDRFSAERTGGSVSTLTIQRTQQEDSAVYLCASSIERGGGNEQFFGPGTRLTVL.

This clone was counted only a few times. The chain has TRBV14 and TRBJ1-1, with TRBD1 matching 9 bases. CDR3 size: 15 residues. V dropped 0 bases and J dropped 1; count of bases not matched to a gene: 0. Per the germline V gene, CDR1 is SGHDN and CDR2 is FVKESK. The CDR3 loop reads CASSQEGQGNTEAFF. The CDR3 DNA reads TGTGCCAGCAGCCAAGAGGGACAGGGGAACACTGAAGCTTTCTTT.

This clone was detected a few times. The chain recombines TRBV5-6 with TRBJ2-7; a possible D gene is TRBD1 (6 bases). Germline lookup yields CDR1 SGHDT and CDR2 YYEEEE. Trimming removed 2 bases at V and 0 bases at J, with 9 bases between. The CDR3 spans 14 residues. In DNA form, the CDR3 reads TGTGCCAGCAGCTTAACAGGGATCTCCTACGAGCAGTACTTC. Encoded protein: CASSLTGISYEQYF.

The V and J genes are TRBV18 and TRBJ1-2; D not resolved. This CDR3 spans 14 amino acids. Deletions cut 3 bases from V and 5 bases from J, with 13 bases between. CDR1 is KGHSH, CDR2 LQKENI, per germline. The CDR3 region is CASSPLRVRYGYTF. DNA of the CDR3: TGTGCCAGCTCACCCCTTCGGGTGAGGTATGGCTACACCTTC.

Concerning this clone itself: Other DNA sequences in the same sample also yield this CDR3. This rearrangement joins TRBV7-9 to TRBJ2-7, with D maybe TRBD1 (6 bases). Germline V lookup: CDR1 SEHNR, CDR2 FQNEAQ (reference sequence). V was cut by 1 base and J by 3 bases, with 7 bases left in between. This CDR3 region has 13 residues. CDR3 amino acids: CASSLGQVYEQYF. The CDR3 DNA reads TGTGCCAGCAGCTTAGGACAGGTCTACGAGCAGTACTTC.

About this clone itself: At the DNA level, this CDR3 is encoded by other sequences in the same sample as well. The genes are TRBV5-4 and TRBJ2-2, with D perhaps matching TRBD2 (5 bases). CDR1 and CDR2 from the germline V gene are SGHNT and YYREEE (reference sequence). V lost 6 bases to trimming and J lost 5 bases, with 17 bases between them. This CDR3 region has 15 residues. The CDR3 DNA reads TGTGCCAGCACCAGGAAGGGAGTAAGGACCGGGGAGCTGTTTTTT. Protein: CASTRKGVRTGELFF.

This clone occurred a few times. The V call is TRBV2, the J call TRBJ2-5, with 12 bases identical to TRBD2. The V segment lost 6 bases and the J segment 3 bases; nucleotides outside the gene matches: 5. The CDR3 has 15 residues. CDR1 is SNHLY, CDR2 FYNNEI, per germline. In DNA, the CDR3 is TGTGCCAGCAGCGGACTAGCGGGGAATGAAGAGACCCAGTACTTC. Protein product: CASSGLAGNEETQYF.

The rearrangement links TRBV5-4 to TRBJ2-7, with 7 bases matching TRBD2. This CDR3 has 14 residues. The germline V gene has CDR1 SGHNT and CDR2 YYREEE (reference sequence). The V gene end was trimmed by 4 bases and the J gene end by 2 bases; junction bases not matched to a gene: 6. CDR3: CASSPDGGTYEQYF. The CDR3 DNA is TGTGCCAGCAGCCCAGACGGGGGGACCTACGAGCAGTACTTC.

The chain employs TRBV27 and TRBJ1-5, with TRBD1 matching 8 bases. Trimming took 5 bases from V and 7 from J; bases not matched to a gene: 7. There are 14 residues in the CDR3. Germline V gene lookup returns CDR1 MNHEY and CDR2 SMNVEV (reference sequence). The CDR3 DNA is TGTGCCAGCAGTCTAGGGACAGGTTACCAGCCCCAGCATTTT. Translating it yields CASSLGTGYQPQHF.

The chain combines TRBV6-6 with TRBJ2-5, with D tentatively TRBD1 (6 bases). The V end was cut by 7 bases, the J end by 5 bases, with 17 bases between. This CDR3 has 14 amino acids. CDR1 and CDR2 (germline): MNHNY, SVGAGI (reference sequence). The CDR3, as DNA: TGTGCCAGCACCCACAGGGAGCCCAGGGAGACCCAGTACTTC. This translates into CASTHREPRETQYF.

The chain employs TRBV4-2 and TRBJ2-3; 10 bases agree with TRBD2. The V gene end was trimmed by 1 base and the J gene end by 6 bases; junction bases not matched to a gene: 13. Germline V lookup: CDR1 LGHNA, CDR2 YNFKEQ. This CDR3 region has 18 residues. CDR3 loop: CASSQGRPGLAREDTQYF. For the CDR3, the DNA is TGTGCCAGCAGCCAAGGTCGACCGGGACTAGCGAGGGAGGATACGCAGTATTTT.

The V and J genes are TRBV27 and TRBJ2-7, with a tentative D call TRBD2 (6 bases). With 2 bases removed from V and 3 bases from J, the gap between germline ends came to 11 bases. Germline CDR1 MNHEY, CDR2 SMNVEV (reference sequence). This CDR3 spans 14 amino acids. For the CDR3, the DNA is TGTGCCAGCAGTTTAGGGTGGGGACTCTACGAGCAGTACTTC. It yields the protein CASSLGWGLYEQYF.

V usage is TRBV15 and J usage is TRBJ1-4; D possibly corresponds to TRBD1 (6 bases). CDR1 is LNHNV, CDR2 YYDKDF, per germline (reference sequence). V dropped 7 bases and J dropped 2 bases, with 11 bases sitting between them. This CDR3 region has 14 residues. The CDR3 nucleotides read TGTGCCACCAAGAACAGGGCGACTAATGAAAAACTGTTTTTT. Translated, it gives CATKNRATNEKLFF.

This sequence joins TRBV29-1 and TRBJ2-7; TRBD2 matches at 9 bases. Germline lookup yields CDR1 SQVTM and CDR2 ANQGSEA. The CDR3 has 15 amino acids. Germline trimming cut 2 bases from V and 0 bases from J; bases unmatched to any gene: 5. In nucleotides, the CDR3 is TGCAGCGTTGAACTCGCGGGGGGGAGCTCCTACGAGCAGTACTTC. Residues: CSVELAGGSSYEQYF.

The CDR3 DNA is TGTGCCTGGAATTACTTAGGGGGCGAGAACACTGAAGCTTTCTTT. Residues: CAWNYLGGENTEAFF. The chain has TRBV30 and TRBJ1-1; 7 bases are shared with TRBD1. Germline assignment: CDR1 GTSNPN and CDR2 SVGIG (reference sequence). The CDR3 is 15 amino acids. V shed 4 bases and J 1 base; nucleotides not matched to a gene: 9.

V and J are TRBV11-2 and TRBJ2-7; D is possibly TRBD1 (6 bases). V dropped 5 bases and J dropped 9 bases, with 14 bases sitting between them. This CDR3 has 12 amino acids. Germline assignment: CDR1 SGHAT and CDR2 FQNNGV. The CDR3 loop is CASSQNREVQYF. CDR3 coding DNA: TGTGCCAGCAGCCAAAACAGGGAAGTGCAGTACTTC.

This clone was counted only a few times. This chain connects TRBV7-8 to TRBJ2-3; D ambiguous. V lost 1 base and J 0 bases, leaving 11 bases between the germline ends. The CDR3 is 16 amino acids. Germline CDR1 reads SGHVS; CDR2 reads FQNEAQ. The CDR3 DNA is TGTGCCAGCAGCTTAGTCACCTTAGTGAGCACAGATACGCAGTATTTT. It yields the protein CASSLVTLVSTDTQYF.

The CDR3 nucleotides read TGTGCCAGCAGCAAAAGGGGGCCCTTTAGGGGGAAGGAGTATTTT. Protein sequence: CASSKRGPFRGKEYF. The chain joins TRBV21-1 to TRBJ2-3; the listed D gene, TRBD1, was not tested against the DNA. TRBV21-1 is reported as a pseudogene. The CDR3 spans 15 residues.

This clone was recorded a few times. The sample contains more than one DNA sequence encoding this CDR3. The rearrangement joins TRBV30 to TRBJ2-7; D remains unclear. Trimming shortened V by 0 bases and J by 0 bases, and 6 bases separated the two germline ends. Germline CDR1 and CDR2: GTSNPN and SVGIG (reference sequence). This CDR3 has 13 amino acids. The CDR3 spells CAWSVTASYEQYF. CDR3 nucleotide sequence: TGTGCCTGGAGTGTAACGGCCTCCTACGAGCAGTACTTC. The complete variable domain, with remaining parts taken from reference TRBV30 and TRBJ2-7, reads SQTIHQWPATLVQPVGSPLSLECTVEGTSNPNLYWYRQAAGRGLQLLFYSVGIGQISSEVPQNLSASRPQDRQFILSSKKLLLSDSGFYLCAWSVTASYEQYFGPGTRLTVT.

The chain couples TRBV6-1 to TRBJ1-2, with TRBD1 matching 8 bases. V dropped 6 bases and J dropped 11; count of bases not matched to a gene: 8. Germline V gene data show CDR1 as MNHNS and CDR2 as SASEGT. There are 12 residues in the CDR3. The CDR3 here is CASSTTGGRYTF. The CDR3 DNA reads TGTGCCAGCAGCACCACAGGGGGACGATACACCTTC.

The CDR3 sequence: CASSWDRDADEQYF. The CDR3 DNA is TGTGCCAGCAGCTGGGACAGGGACGCGGACGAGCAGTACTTC. The V gene is TRBV5-6, the J gene TRBJ2-7; 9 nucleotides agree with TRBD1. Germline V gene data show CDR1 as SGHDT and CDR2 as YYEEEE. The ends lost 3 bases at V and 5 bases at J; junction bases unmatched: 6. The CDR3 contains 14 residues.

DNA of the CDR3: TGTGCCACCGAGACACACTCCTACAATGAGCAGTTCTTC. Amino acid sequence: CATETHSYNEQFF. This chain connects TRBV15 to TRBJ2-1; D uncertain. Per the germline V gene, CDR1 is LNHNV and CDR2 is YYDKDF (reference sequence). The ends were cut back, 8 bases at V and 0 bases at J, with 8 bases in the middle. The CDR3 runs 13 residues. Looking up the rest from reference TRBV15 and TRBJ2-1 gives the full variable domain: DAMVIQNPRYQVTQFGKPVTLSCSQTLNHNVMYWYQQKSSQAPKLLFHYYDKDFNNEADTPDNFQSRRPNTSFCFLDIRSPGLGDTAMYLCATETHSYNEQFFGPGTRLTVL.

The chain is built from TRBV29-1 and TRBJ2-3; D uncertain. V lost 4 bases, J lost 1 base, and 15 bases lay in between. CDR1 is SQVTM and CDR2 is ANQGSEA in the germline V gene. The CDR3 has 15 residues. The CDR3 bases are TGCAGCGTTGTATGGCTGATGTGGGGCACAGATACGCAGTATTTT. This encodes CSVVWLMWGTDTQYF.

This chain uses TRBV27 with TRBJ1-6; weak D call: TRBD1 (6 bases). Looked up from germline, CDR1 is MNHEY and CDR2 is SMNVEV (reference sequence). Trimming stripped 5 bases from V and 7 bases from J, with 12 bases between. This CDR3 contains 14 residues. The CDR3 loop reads CASSPTGRNSPLHF. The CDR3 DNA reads TGTGCCAGCAGTCCCACAGGGAGGAATTCACCCCTCCACTTT.

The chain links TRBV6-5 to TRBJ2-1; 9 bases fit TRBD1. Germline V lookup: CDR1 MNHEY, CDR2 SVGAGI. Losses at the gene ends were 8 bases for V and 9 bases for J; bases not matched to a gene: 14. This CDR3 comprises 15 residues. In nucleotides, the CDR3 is TGTGCCAGCTGCTCGCCGGGACAGGGATCTGGTGAGCAGTTCTTC. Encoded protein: CASCSPGQGSGEQFF.

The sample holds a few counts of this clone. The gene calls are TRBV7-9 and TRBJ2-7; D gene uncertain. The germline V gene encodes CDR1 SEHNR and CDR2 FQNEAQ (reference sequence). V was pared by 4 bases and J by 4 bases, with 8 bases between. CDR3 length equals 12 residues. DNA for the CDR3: TGTGCCAGCAGCTCCAAATCTTACGAGCAGTACTTC. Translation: CASSSKSYEQYF.

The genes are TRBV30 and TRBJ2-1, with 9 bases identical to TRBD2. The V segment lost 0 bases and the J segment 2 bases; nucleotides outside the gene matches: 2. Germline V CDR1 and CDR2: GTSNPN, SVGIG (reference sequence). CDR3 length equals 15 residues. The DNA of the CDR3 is TGTGCCTGGAGTGTTGGCGGGGGGGCCTACAATGAGCAGTTCTTC. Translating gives CAWSVGGGAYNEQFF.

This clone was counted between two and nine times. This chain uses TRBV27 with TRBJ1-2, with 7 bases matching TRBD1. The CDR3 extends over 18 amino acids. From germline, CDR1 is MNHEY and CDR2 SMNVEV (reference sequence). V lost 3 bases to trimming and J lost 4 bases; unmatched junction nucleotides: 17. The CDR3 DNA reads TGTGCCAGCAGTTTTGGCCCGGGACAAGGGGGCCCCGGCTATGGCTACACCTTC. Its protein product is CASSFGPGQGGPGYGYTF.

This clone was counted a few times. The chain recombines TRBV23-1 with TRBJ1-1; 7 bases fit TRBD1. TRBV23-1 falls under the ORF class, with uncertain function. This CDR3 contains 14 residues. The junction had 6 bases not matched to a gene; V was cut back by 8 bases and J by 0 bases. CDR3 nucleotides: TGCGCCAGCCACGAGGGACAGCTGAACACTGAAGCTTTCTTT. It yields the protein CASHEGQLNTEAFF.

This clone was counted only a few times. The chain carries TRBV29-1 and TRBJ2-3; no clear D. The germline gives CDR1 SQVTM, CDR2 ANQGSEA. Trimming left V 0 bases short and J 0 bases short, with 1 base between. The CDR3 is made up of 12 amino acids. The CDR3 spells CSVEDSTDTQYF. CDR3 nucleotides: TGCAGCGTTGAAGACAGCACAGATACGCAGTATTTT.

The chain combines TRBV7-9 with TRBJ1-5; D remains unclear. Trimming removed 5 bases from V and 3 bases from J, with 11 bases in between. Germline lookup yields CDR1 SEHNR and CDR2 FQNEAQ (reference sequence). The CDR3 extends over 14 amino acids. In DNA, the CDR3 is TGTGCCAGCAGCGACAACAGAAACAATCAGCCCCAGCATTTT. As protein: CASSDNRNNQPQHF.